This T cell receptor (beta chain) was identified in a study of control samples from healthy donors and cancer patients. The CDR3 has 11 amino acids. The germline CDR1 and CDR2 sequences are MDHEN and SYDVKM. Trimming shortened V by 4 bases and J by 7 bases, and 7 bases separated the two germline ends. Profiling relied on immunoSEQ multiplex PCR, and the TCRdb table lists in-frame clones only, not all of them. The data hold 150,000 to 200,000 clones, with roughly 90% observed a single time. The V gene is TRBV28, the J gene TRBJ1-1; D call uncertain. Sequenced input: blood. The sequence derives from a woman in her forties or fifties in good health. CDR3 protein: CASSSGFEAFF. The CDR3, as DNA: TGTGCCAGCAGTTCAGGTTTTGAAGCTTTCTTT.